The 2 T cell receptor beta chains below come from one sample, sequenced in a study of early T cells in non-severe SARS-CoV-2 infection. MiXCR was run by TCRdb on the 5' RACE reads, yielding one entry per CDR3 protein. The sample has some 30,000 distinct CDR3 sequences, around 3% seen once. Sequencing used whole blood. Receptors originate from an adult who was a healthcare worker with PCR-confirmed SARS-CoV-2 infection or an uninfected control (not recorded which).

Many counts were recorded for this clonotype. V is TRBV29-1 and J is TRBJ1-3; D is unresolved. Trimming removed 6 bases at V and 0 bases at J, with 9 bases between. The CDR3 extends over 13 amino acids. Germline V gene sequence: CDR1 SQVTM, CDR2 ANQGSEA. In DNA, the CDR3 is TGCAGCGTAAGCAGTTCCTCTGGAAACACCATATATTTT. It translates to CSVSSSSGNTIYF.

This clonotype came up many times. The chain joins TRBV2 to TRBJ2-3, with D tentatively TRBD1 or TRBD2 (5 bases each). The CDR3 runs to 14 residues. Trimming shortened V by 9 bases and J by 1 base, and 14 bases separated the two germline ends. Per the germline V gene, CDR1 is SNHLY and CDR2 is FYNNEI. CDR3 sequence reads: CASQSRDRTDTQYF. The DNA for the CDR3 is TGTGCCAGTCAGTCTCGGGACCGCACAGATACGCAGTATTTT. Variable domain in full (rest from reference TRBV2 and TRBJ2-3): EPEVTQTPSHQVTQMGQEVILRCVPISNHLYFYWYRQILGQKVEFLVSFYNNEISEKSEIFDDQFSVERPDGSNFTLKIRSTKLEDSAMYFCASQSRDRTDTQYFGPGTRLTVL.